The source of this T cell receptor (beta chain) is a study of spatial heterogeneity in lung cancer. TCRdb reanalysed the 5' RACE reads using MiXCR and keeps one entry per CDR3 protein. This sample has more than 65,000 distinct CDR3 sequences; over 9.5% occur once, and the top ten carry about 4.5%. Time point: sample taken at primary tumor resection. Without sorting, whole RNA was sequenced from tumor, nontumor lung or frozen PBMC. CDR1 is PRHDT and CDR2 is FYEKMQ in the germline V gene (reference sequence). The junction had 4 bases not matched to a gene; V was cut back by 5 bases and J by 3 bases. The CDR3 is 15 residues long.

This clonotype was obtained from a male donor with early-stage non-small cell lung cancer. This chain connects TRBV13 to TRBJ2-1, with 10 nucleotides matching TRBD2. Sequenced material: PBMCs, taken at surgery. The CDR3 DNA follows: TGTGCCAGCAGCCTGAGGACTAGCGGCTACAATGAGCAGTTCTTC. This translates into CASSLRTSGYNEQFF.